This T cell receptor beta chain was recorded in a study of the immune and genomic landscape of osteosarcoma. On the study more broadly: Diagnosis ages spanned about 5-85 years, median about 30. Study results and limitations: Compared with cold C1, the hot C3 cluster had higher, still-low clonality. About 5 cases had one hyperexpanded dominant clone and under 100 clonotypes.

With V trimmed by 6 bases and J by 3 bases, 1 base remained unmatched. There are 11 residues in the CDR3. Germline V gene sequence: CDR1 DFQATT, CDR2 SNEGSKA (reference sequence). Poor-prognosis osteosarcoma patients supplied post-treatment primary, local recurrence and metastasis tumor specimens. Sequencing used immunoSEQ multiplex PCR; TCRdb keeps in-frame clones, though not all of them. The sample comprises approximately 5,900 clones, 65% to 80% of which are singletons, and roughly 15% rests with the top ten. Regarding this clone: Its antigen remains unidentified.

The chain joins TRBV20-1 to TRBJ2-5; the match to TRBD1 covers 7 bases. The receptor's source is a human donor with osteosarcoma. Sequencing was carried out using osteosarcoma tumor tissue from the lung. This chain's CDR3 is CSADREETQYF. In nucleotides, the CDR3 is TGCAGTGCCGACAGGGAAGAGACCCAGTACTTC.